Listed below are T cell receptor beta chains from one sample, sequenced in a study of blood T cell repertoires in COVID-19. Repertoires were generated with immunoSEQ multiplex PCR, while TCRdb's copy carries only in-frame clones and drops some. The table includes about half a million clones, 80% to 90% detected once. Sequenced: peripheral blood. The origin of the receptors is a human donor in a cohort sampled during active COVID-19. CDR3s leave out the opening cysteine and the closing phenylalanine or tryptophan. Fields, in order: J gene, V gene, clone size, D gene, CDR3 protein. The D gene is left open where the match is weak. For some rows the clone size is stated as once, few or many, or as a class when expanded; others skip it.

TRBJ2-3	TRBV19	once	TRBD2	ASSSQAGVGFDTQY
TRBJ2-3	TRBV6-1	NA	NA	ASSLREGGTDTQY
TRBJ1-2	TRBV7-9	NA	NA	ASSSSGVDGYT
TRBJ2-2	TRBV19	NA	TRBD2	ASSALAGVTGELF
TRBJ1-2	TRBV28	once	TRBD1	ASSSGGSFLNYGYT
TRBJ2-7	TRBV18	NA	NA	ASSPGGTPYEQY
TRBJ1-1	TRBV27	NA	TRBD1	ASGGTGANTEAF
TRBJ2-5	TRBV7-9	NA	NA	ASSGKGGFQETQY
TRBJ2-3	TRBV6-2/TRBV6-3	NA	TRBD2	ASSPYSGSGIADTQY
TRBJ1-4	TRBV3-1/TRBV3-2	NA	TRBD1	ASSLGTGAEKLF
TRBJ2-7	TRBV5-1	once	NA	ASSLEGGGAHKTAYEQY
TRBJ2-1	TRBV7-9	few	TRBD2	ASSFGLAGVYNEQF
TRBJ2-1	TRBV19	NA	TRBD2	ASSSTGTSGRGEQF
TRBJ2-3	TRBV20-1	NA	TRBD1	SASFGAGGADTQY
TRBJ2-3	TRBV24-1	once	NA	ATSGASTDTQY
TRBJ2-3	TRBV6-5	NA	NA	ASSYSSVASTDTQY
TRBJ1-2	TRBV7-9	few	NA	ASSLAGVVDGYT
TRBJ2-2	TRBV28	NA	NA	ASSSGQNTGELF
TRBJ2-1	TRBV7-6	NA	NA	ASSLRRETYNEQF
TRBJ2-7	TRBV24-1	NA	TRBD1	ATSDPRQGAYEQY